Listed here are 14 T cell receptor beta chains from one sample, sequenced in a study of cytomegalovirus exposure and HLA in healthy donors. Use of 60 Vbeta and 13 Jbeta primers characterized the PCR. The data were produced by immunoSEQ multiplex PCR, yet TCRdb's version contains in-frame clones alone and is incomplete. The profile shows about 85,000 clones, more than 60% of them singletons. The specimen sequenced was PBMCs. Receptor source: a boy aged 5-17 years in good health and CMV-seronegative.

The gene calls are TRBV5-6 and TRBJ2-7, with 8 nucleotides matching TRBD1. Germline CDR1 reads SGHDT; CDR2 reads YYEEEE. The ends lost 2 bases at V and 1 base at J; junction bases unmatched: 2. The CDR3 has 14 amino acids. The CDR3 loop reads CASSLDRGSYEQYF. CDR3 coding DNA: TGTGCCAGCAGCTTAGACAGGGGTTCCTACGAGCAGTACTTC.

The chain couples TRBV25-1 to TRBJ2-5; 10 bases match TRBD2. V lost 3 bases, J lost 0 bases, and 10 bases stayed unmatched. Per the germline V gene, CDR1 is MGHDK and CDR2 is SYGVNS. The CDR3 is 18 amino acids. CDR3 in amino acids: CASSETPTSGWYQETQYF. In nucleotides, the CDR3 is TGTGCCAGCAGTGAGACCCCGACTAGCGGGTGGTACCAAGAGACCCAGTACTTC.

The chain is built from TRBV5-1 and TRBJ2-7, with 8 bases lining up with TRBD1. V dropped 4 bases and J dropped 4; count of bases not matched to a gene: 7. Looked up from germline, CDR1 is SGHRS and CDR2 is YFSETQ. CDR3 length: 14 residues. The CDR3 sequence is CASSRGTGGYEQYF. The CDR3 nucleotides are TGCGCCAGCAGCCGAGGGACAGGCGGATACGAGCAGTACTTC.

The V and J genes are TRBV6-6 and TRBJ2-5, with D perhaps matching TRBD1 (6 bases). Germline CDR1 reads MNHNY; CDR2 reads SVGAGI (reference sequence). Trimming left V 8 bases short and J 0 bases short, with 13 bases between. This CDR3 has 14 amino acids. The CDR3 loop reads CASLDGQYQETQYF. In DNA, the CDR3 is TGTGCCAGCCTTGACGGACAGTACCAAGAGACCCAGTACTTC.

The CDR3 sequence is CASSVDRTGAETQYF. The CDR3 coding sequence is TGTGCCAGCAGCGTAGATAGGACAGGGGCAGAGACCCAGTACTTC. This rearrangement joins TRBV9 to TRBJ2-5; 9 bases match TRBD1. The V gene's germline CDR1 is SGDLS and CDR2 YYNGEE. With V trimmed by 0 bases and J by 4 bases, 4 bases remained unmatched. The CDR3 length is 15 residues.

The J gene is TRBJ1-2, the V gene TRBV21-1; TRBD1, the D gene given by the table, was not confirmed from the DNA. TRBV21-1 is a pseudogene segment. The CDR3 sequence is 15 residues long. CDR3 sequence (DNA): TGTGCCAGCAGCAAAACCCCCAGACAGCACTATGGCTACACCTTC. It encodes CASSKTPRQHYGYTF.

The chain couples TRBV4-3 to TRBJ1-1; tentatively, D is TRBD1 (5 bases). Germline values: CDR1 LGHNA, CDR2 YSLEER. The CDR3 has 17 residues. The ends were cut back, 4 bases at V and 0 bases at J, with 18 bases in the middle. The chain's CDR3 is CASSPSTATTVNTEAFF. Here the CDR3 DNA reads TGCGCCAGCAGCCCCTCTACGGCGACGACAGTGAACACTGAAGCTTTCTTT.

The chain couples TRBV19 to TRBJ1-1; 7 bases match TRBD1. From germline, CDR1 is LNHDA and CDR2 SQIVND (reference sequence). V lost 7 bases, J lost 3 bases, and 5 bases stayed unmatched. The CDR3 loop spans 13 amino acids. CDR3 amino acids: CASKPTGDTEAFF. The CDR3 DNA is TGTGCCAGTAAGCCCACAGGGGACACTGAAGCTTTCTTT. Filled out from reference TRBV19 and TRBJ1-1, the complete variable domain reads DGGITQSPKYLFRKEGQNVTLSCEQNLNHDAMYWYRQDPGQGLRLIYYSQIVNDFQKGDIAEGYSVSREKKESFPLTVTSAQKNPTAFYLCASKPTGDTEAFFGQGTRLTVV.

This clone has just one count. The CDR3 coding sequence is TGTGCCAGCAGTGCGGGACTGCCAACCTACAATGAGCAGTTCTTC. Its translation is CASSAGLPTYNEQFF. The chain employs TRBV2 and TRBJ2-1; D may be TRBD2 (6 bases). There are 15 residues in the CDR3. V shed 4 bases and J shed 2 bases, with 12 bases lying between them. Germline V lookup: CDR1 SNHLY, CDR2 FYNNEI.

The chain combines TRBV9 with TRBJ2-2; D not resolved. The CDR3 consists of 14 residues. Trimming removed 6 bases at V and 6 bases at J, with 15 bases between. Germline V gene data show CDR1 as SGDLS and CDR2 as YYNGEE. The CDR3 region is CASNVGEAAGELFF. DNA for the CDR3: TGTGCCAGCAACGTTGGTGAGGCAGCCGGGGAGCTGTTTTTT.

In regard to this clone: Different DNA sequences within this sample yield the same CDR3. The genes are TRBV18 and TRBJ1-1; 9 nucleotides agree with TRBD1. This CDR3 spans 15 amino acids. V dropped 2 bases and J dropped 3; count of bases not matched to a gene: 4. Per germline, CDR1 KGHSH and CDR2 LQKENI. CDR3 residues: CASSPRQGEYTEAFF. DNA of the CDR3: TGTGCCAGCTCACCAAGACAGGGGGAGTACACTGAAGCTTTCTTT.

The chain employs TRBV7-6 and TRBJ2-1, with D tentatively TRBD2 (7 bases). Deletions cut 8 bases from V and 9 bases from J, with 8 bases between. The CDR3 runs 10 residues. CDR1 and CDR2 (germline): SGHVS, FNYEAQ. As DNA, the CDR3 is TGTGCCAGCGGGGGGGCTGAGCAGTTCTTC. Translated: CASGGAEQFF.

V and J are TRBV15 and TRBJ1-2; 8 bases are a match to TRBD1. V lost 0 bases to trimming and J lost 8 bases; unmatched junction nucleotides: 11. Germline V lookup: CDR1 LNHNV, CDR2 YYDKDF (reference sequence). The CDR3 extends over 16 amino acids. CDR3 residues: CATSRDRGRGQEGYTF. The DNA for the CDR3 is TGTGCCACCAGCAGAGATCGTGGCAGGGGGCAGGAAGGCTACACCTTC.

The chain carries TRBV10-3 and TRBJ2-7; a possible D gene is TRBD2 (5 bases). Germline V lookup: CDR1 ENHRY, CDR2 SYGVKD. Trimming left V 6 bases short and J 5 bases short, with 17 bases between. The CDR3 contains 14 residues. CDR3 DNA sequence: TGTGCCATCAGGGGAGAGACAAGGTCCCACGAGCAGTACTTC. Its protein is CAIRGETRSHEQYF.